One T cell receptor beta chain is described in this entry. Between the trimmed V and J ends, which lost 0 bases and 2 bases, there was a span of 10 bases. Germline V lookup: CDR1 LGHNA, CDR2 YSLEER. The CDR3 spans 15 residues. The sample belongs to a study of TIL therapy for anti-PD-1-resistant metastatic lung cancer. Sequencing used immunoSEQ v3. Measured with immunoSEQ multiplex PCR; TCRdb has only the in-frame clones, and not every one. The table has some 60,000 clones, around 79% seen once. Time point described: pre-treatment sample, taken before nivolumab and TIL therapy. The sample was blood, taken at baseline. The chain couples TRBV4-3 to TRBJ2-5; D possibly corresponds to TRBD1 (6 bases). The source is a person between 25 and 80 years old with non-small cell lung cancer. The CDR3 DNA sequence: TGCGCCAGCAGCCAAGAGACAGGCATGCAAGAGACCCAGTACTTC. It codes for CASSQETGMQETQYF.